These 5 T cell receptor beta chains originate from one sample sequenced in a study of shared clonotypes between healthy human individuals. Assay used: immunoSEQ multiplex PCR; TCRdb lists only in-frame clones, some missing. This sample carries about 500,000 clones, 60% to 80% of them seen once, and the ten largest clones take approximately 12%. Sequencing was done on a sample of PBMCs. The origin of the receptors is a woman aged 35 to 49 in good health. Some clones in this sample may be carry-over from other donors' samples.

The chain joins TRBV5-1 to TRBJ2-5; 10 nucleotides align to TRBD2. This CDR3 region has 16 residues. The V gene end was trimmed by 0 bases and the J gene end by 1 base; junction bases not matched to a gene: 3. The germline gives CDR1 SGHRS, CDR2 YFSETQ. CDR3 nucleotide sequence: TGCGCCAGCAGCTTGGCACTAGCGGGGTCCCAAGAGACCCAGTACTTC. Its translation is CASSLALAGSQETQYF.

A single count supports this clone. The chain couples TRBV2 to TRBJ1-3; D remains ambiguous. The V and J ends lost 5 bases and 4 bases respectively, with 9 bases between them. CDR1 and CDR2 from the germline V gene are SNHLY and FYNNEI. There are 13 residues in the CDR3. CDR3 sequence: CASSLDGGNTIYF. DNA for the CDR3: TGTGCCAGCAGTCTAGACGGGGGAAACACCATATATTTT.

This chain uses TRBV27 with TRBJ1-1; no clear D gene. The CDR3 runs 15 residues. Germline V gene lookup returns CDR1 MNHEY and CDR2 SMNVEV (reference sequence). Trimming took off 2 bases at V and 1 base at J, with 11 bases between the two ends. The CDR3 protein is CASSLSQTTNTEAFF. The CDR3 bases are TGTGCCAGCAGTTTAAGTCAGACAACGAACACTGAAGCTTTCTTT.

In the case of this clone: A far larger clone is off by one base, so a read error is likely. Other nucleotide sequences in the sample specify the same CDR3. The chain has TRBV7-2 and TRBJ2-7; 7 bases line up with TRBD2. CDR1 and CDR2 (germline): SGHTA, FQGNSA. CDR3 size: 14 residues. CDR3 bases: TGCGCCAGCAGCTTCGGACTAGGCTCATACGAGCAGTACTTC. Protein product: CASSFGLGSYEQYF.

This clone was picked up a small number of times. A far larger clone is only one base removed, so a read error is likely. The chain employs TRBV4-1 and TRBJ1-3; possible D gene TRBD1, 5 bases. The CDR3 has 15 residues. CDR1 MGHRA and CDR2 YSYEKL come from the germline V gene. Here the CDR3 reads CASSQDRDAGSTIYF. In DNA, the CDR3 is TGCGCCAGCAGCCAAGATCGGGACGCGGGAAGCACCATATATTTT.